This T cell receptor beta chain was captured by sequencing in a study of cytomegalovirus exposure and HLA in healthy donors. The PCR contained 60 Vbeta and 13 Jbeta primers. Sequencing used immunoSEQ multiplex PCR; TCRdb keeps in-frame clones, though not all of them. Of fewer than 150,000 clones listed, 75% to 85% are singletons. CDR1 GTSNPN and CDR2 SVGIG come from the germline V gene (reference sequence). V lost 3 bases and J lost 5; bases outside the gene matches: 17. This CDR3 spans 17 amino acids. As to this clone: Its cognate antigen is unknown.

Broader study findings: Highest at DRB1 and lowest at HLA-C, TCR association rates differed among HLA loci in a later analysis.

Specimen: PBMCs. The V and J genes are TRBV30 and TRBJ2-3; TRBD2 agrees at 7 bases. This receptor was identified in a woman aged 40 to 49 in good health and CMV-seropositive. This CDR3 reads CAWRGVGGPLKGDTQYF. The CDR3 DNA follows: TGTGCCTGGAGGGGGGTGGGAGGGCCCCTTAAGGGAGATACGCAGTATTTT.